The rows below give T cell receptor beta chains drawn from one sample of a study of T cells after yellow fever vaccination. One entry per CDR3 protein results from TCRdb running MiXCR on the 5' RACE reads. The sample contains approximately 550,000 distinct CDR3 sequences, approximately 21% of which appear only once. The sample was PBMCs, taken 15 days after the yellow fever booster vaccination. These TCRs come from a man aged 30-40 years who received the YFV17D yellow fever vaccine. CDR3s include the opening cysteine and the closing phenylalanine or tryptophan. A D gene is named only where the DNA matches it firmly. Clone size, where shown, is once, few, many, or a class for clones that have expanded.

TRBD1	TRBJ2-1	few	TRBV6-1	CASSQRQGSNEQFF	TGTGCCAGCAGTCAAAGACAGGGGAGCAATGAGCAGTTCTTC
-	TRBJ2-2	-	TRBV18	CASSPAQGDTGELFF	TGTGCCAGCTCACCGGCACAGGGAGACACCGGGGAGCTGTTTTTT
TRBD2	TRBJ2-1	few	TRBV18	CASSPPTSGNHEQFF	TGTGCCAGCTCACCACCGACTAGCGGGAATCATGAGCAGTTCTTC
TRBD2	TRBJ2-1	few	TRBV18	CASSPQTGGLYNEQFF	TGTGCCAGCTCACCTCAGACGGGAGGTCTCTACAATGAGCAGTTCTTC
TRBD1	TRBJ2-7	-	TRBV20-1	CSAYSYGTGFFEQYF	TGCAGTGCTTACTCATACGGGACAGGGTTCTTCGAGCAGTACTTC
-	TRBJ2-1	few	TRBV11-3	CASSPNPSSYNEQFF	TGTGCCAGCAGCCCAAACCCGAGCTCCTACAATGAGCAGTTCTTC
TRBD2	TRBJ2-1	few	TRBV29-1	CSVELSGSYPFF	TGCAGCGTTGAACTTAGCGGGAGTTATCCGTTCTTC
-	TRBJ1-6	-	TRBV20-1	CSARGRSEYNSPLHF	TGCAGTGCTAGAGGCCGGAGCGAGTATAATTCACCCCTCCACTTT
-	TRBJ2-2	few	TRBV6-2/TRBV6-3	CASKVGTGELFF	TGTGCCAGCAAGGTGGGCACCGGGGAGCTGTTTTTT
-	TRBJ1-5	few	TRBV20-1	CSATIEGAGNQPQHF	TGCAGTGCTACGATAGAGGGAGCGGGCAATCAGCCCCAGCATTTT
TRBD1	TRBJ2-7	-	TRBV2	CASSTGTDTYEQYF	TGTGCCAGCAGTACAGGGACAGATACCTACGAGCAGTACTTC
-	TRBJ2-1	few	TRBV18	CASSSGAWDEQFF	TGTGCCAGCTCGTCCGGAGCGTGGGATGAGCAGTTCTTC
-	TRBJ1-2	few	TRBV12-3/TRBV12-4	CASSPEGGLGGYTF	TGTGCCAGCTCACCCGAGGGGGGATTGGGGGGCTACACCTTC
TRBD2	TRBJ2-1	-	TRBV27	CASSGTGGLGYEQFF	TGTGCCAGCAGTGGCACGGGAGGGCTAGGCTATGAGCAGTTCTTC
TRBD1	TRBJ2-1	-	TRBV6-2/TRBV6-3	CASSTGTGAINEQFF	TGTGCCAGCAGCACCGGGACAGGGGCCATCAATGAGCAGTTCTTC
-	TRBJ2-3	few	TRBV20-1	CSARDLGGYTDTQYF	TGCAGTGCTAGAGACCTTGGAGGGTACACAGATACGCAGTATTTT
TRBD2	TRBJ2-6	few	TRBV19	CASRAGNSGANVLTF	TGTGCCAGTAGAGCGGGAAACTCTGGGGCCAACGTCCTGACTTTC
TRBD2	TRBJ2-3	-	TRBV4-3	CASSPRLAGERTDTQYF	TGCGCCAGCAGCCCTCGGCTAGCGGGAGAACGCACAGATACGCAGTATTTT
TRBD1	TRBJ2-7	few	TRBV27	CASSLGTGPSYEQYF	TGTGCCAGCAGTTTAGGGACAGGGCCGTCCTACGAGCAGTACTTC
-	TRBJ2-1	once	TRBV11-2	CASSTTDLNEQFF	TGTGCCAGCAGCACGACGGATCTCAATGAGCAGTTCTTC
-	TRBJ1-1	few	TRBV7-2	CASSVKAGTEAFF	TGTGCCAGCAGCGTAAAAGCGGGCACTGAAGCTTTCTTT
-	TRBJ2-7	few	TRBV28	CASSLLRGGVEADLEQYF	TGTGCCAGCAGTTTATTGCGTGGAGGGGTGGAGGCAGATCTGGAGCAGTACTTC
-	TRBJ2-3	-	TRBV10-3	CAISGVTSTDTQYF	TGTGCCATCTCCGGTGTCACTAGCACAGATACGCAGTATTTT
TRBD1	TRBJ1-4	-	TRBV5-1	CASSKGQGFEKLFF	TGCGCCAGCAGCAAGGGACAGGGATTTGAAAAACTGTTTTTT
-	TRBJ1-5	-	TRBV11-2	CASSLDSLTPQHF	TGTGCCAGCAGCTTAGATTCTTTAACGCCCCAGCATTTT
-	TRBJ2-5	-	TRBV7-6	CASSTRGHQETQYF	TGTGCCAGCAGCACCCGGGGGCACCAAGAGACCCAGTACTTC
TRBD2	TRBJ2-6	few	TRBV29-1	CSVAPLAGNSGANVLTF	TGCAGCGTCGCCCCACTAGCGGGGAACTCTGGGGCCAACGTCCTGACTTTC
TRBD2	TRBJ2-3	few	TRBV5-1	CASSLGPDKTSRATQYF	TGCGCCAGCAGCTTGGGCCCTGATAAGACTAGCCGGGCTACGCAGTATTTT
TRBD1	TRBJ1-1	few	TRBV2	CASSEIGGGLTEAFF	TGTGCCAGCAGTGAAATAGGGGGCGGACTCACTGAAGCTTTCTTT
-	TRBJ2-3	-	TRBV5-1	CASSHRRPSTDTQYF	TGCGCCAGCAGCCACCGAAGGCCTAGCACAGATACGCAGTATTTT
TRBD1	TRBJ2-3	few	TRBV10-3	CAISGFRDRATTDTQYF	TGTGCCATCAGTGGATTCCGGGACAGGGCGACCACAGATACGCAGTATTTT
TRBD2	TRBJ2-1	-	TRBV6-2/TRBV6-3	CASRRISSGANYNEQFF	TGTGCCAGCAGACGCATCTCTAGCGGAGCCAACTACAATGAGCAGTTCTTC
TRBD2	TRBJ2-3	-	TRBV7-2	CASSFPGLTDTQYF	TGTGCCAGCAGCTTTCCGGGACTAACAGATACGCAGTATTTT